This passage covers 15 T cell receptor beta chains from one sample sequenced in a study of cytomegalovirus exposure and HLA in healthy donors. The table came from immunoSEQ multiplex PCR; TCRdb's copy has only in-frame clones and leaves some out. The sample has tens of thousands of clones, 80% to 95% seen once. Sequenced sample: PBMCs. The receptors originated from a woman aged 25 to 39 in good health and CMV-seronegative.

This clone was found a few times. V is TRBV7-2 and J is TRBJ1-5, with 7 positions matching TRBD1. This CDR3 has 14 residues. The germline gives CDR1 SGHTA, CDR2 FQGNSA. V dropped 0 bases and J dropped 7; count of bases not matched to a gene: 3. CDR3 in DNA: TGTGCCAGCAGCTTAGCAGGAGGGGGCCAGCCCCAGCATTTT. Protein: CASSLAGGGQPQHF. Full variable domain (remainder filled in from reference TRBV7-2 and TRBJ1-5): GAGVSQSPSNKVTEKGKDVELRCDPISGHTALYWYRQSLGQGLEFLIYFQGNSAPDKSGLPSDRFSAERTGGSVSTLTIQRTQQEDSAVYLCASSLAGGGQPQHFGDGTRLSIL.

This chain connects TRBV4-1 to TRBJ2-4, with 9 bases aligning to TRBD2. Looked up from germline, CDR1 is MGHRA and CDR2 is YSYEKL. With V trimmed by 0 bases and J by 4 bases, 7 bases remained unmatched. There are 17 residues in the CDR3. The CDR3 coding sequence is TGCGCCAGCAGCCAAGAATTTCTAGCGGGGATAAAAAACATTCAGTACTTC. Encoded protein: CASSQEFLAGIKNIQYF.

J is TRBJ2-1 and V is TRBV6-4, with 11 bases that match TRBD2. Germline assignment: CDR1 MRHNA and CDR2 SNTAGT. J was trimmed by 7 bases and V by 4 bases; bases with no gene match: 6. The CDR3 is made up of 15 amino acids. CDR3 sequence (DNA): TGTGCCAGCAGTGTATTAGCGGGGGGGAGGAATGAGCAGTTCTTC. Protein: CASSVLAGGRNEQFF.

V and J are TRBV19 and TRBJ2-7; the D is unclear. Germline assignment: CDR1 LNHDA and CDR2 SQIVND (reference sequence). This CDR3 spans 13 amino acids. The germline V and J ends were trimmed by 4 bases and 7 bases, with 14 bases remaining between them. This chain's CDR3 is CASSTNSLTEQYF. The CDR3 DNA is TGTGCCAGTAGTACAAACTCCCTAACGGAGCAGTACTTC.

The rearrangement links TRBV18 to TRBJ2-2; D possibly corresponds to TRBD1 (6 bases). The CDR3 is made up of 16 amino acids. The V gene lost 2 bases and the J gene lost 0 bases, with 10 bases spanning the gap. Germline values: CDR1 KGHSH, CDR2 LQKENI. The CDR3 DNA reads TGTGCCAGCTCACCAATAGGACAGACGAACACCGGGGAGCTGTTTTTT. This gives the protein CASSPIGQTNTGELFF.

The table lists this clone with a few counts. The rearrangement links TRBV19 to TRBJ1-1; the match to TRBD1 covers 9 bases. Germline V CDR1 and CDR2: LNHDA, SQIVND (reference sequence). This CDR3 spans 14 amino acids. V shed 7 bases and J 3 bases; nucleotides not matched to a gene: 6. The CDR3 is CASNRGQGYTEAFF. The CDR3 nucleotides are TGTGCCAGTAACCGTGGACAGGGGTACACTGAAGCTTTCTTT.

This clone showed up many times. CDR3 sequence reads: CASTGLAVSNEQFF. The CDR3 nucleotides are TGTGCCAGTACGGGACTAGCCGTTTCCAATGAGCAGTTCTTC. J is TRBJ2-1 and V is TRBV19; 9 positions agree with TRBD2. V shed 7 bases and J 6 bases; nucleotides not matched to a gene: 7. Germline V lookup: CDR1 LNHDA, CDR2 SQIVND (reference sequence). This CDR3 has 14 residues.

The rearrangement links TRBV30 to TRBJ1-3; no firm D call. Per the germline V gene, CDR1 is GTSNPN and CDR2 is SVGIG (reference sequence). The CDR3 runs 13 residues. Trimming left V 2 bases short and J 0 bases short, with 5 bases between. The CDR3 DNA is TGTGCCTGGAGTCGCGGCTCTGGAAACACCATATATTTT. Translation: CAWSRGSGNTIYF.

V and J are TRBV18 and TRBJ2-7, with unresolved D. The germline V gene encodes CDR1 KGHSH and CDR2 LQKENI. The V end was cut by 5 bases, the J end by 6 bases, with 11 bases between. The CDR3 is 12 amino acids. CDR3 coding DNA: TGTGCCAGCTCAGTAACGTCGGGCGAGCAGTACTTC. Protein product: CASSVTSGEQYF.

The chain joins TRBV7-8 to TRBJ2-7; no clear D. The germline V and J ends were trimmed by 2 bases and 3 bases, with 11 bases remaining between them. The CDR3 covers 14 residues. Germline CDR1 reads SGHVS; CDR2 reads FQNEAQ. The CDR3 coding sequence is TGTGCCAGCAGCTTATCCCCAGGTCTCTACGAGCAGTACTTC. Translation: CASSLSPGLYEQYF.

The chain has TRBV30 and TRBJ1-5, with D maybe TRBD1 (6 bases). This CDR3 comprises 14 residues. Germline loops: CDR1 GTSNPN, CDR2 SVGIG (reference sequence). CDR3 residues: CAQSPTGLNQPQHF. CDR3 coding DNA: TGTGCACAATCCCCGACAGGCCTCAATCAGCCCCAGCATTTT.

The chain combines TRBV28 with TRBJ2-1, with TRBD1 matching 7 bases. CDR1 MDHEN and CDR2 SYDVKM come from the germline V gene. The CDR3 covers 15 residues. The V segment lost 3 bases and the J segment 10 bases; nucleotides outside the gene matches: 12. The CDR3 region is CASSLMDRRPAEQFF. DNA of the CDR3: TGTGCCAGCAGTTTGATGGACAGGCGGCCCGCAGAGCAGTTCTTC.

V usage is TRBV11-1 and J usage is TRBJ1-4; D possibly corresponds to TRBD1 (5 bases). The CDR3 sequence is 15 residues long. Trimming cost V 5 bases and J 0 bases, with 10 bases left between them. The germline V gene has CDR1 SGHAT and CDR2 FQDESV (reference sequence). The CDR3 sequence: CASSGGLATNEKLFF. In DNA form, the CDR3 reads TGTGCCAGCAGCGGGGGACTTGCAACTAATGAAAAACTGTTTTTT.

This chain joins TRBV6-5 and TRBJ1-5, with TRBD1 identical over 10 bases. This CDR3 is 14 amino acids long. Germline CDR1 reads MNHEY; CDR2 reads SVGAGI. Trimming removed 6 bases from V and 5 bases from J; junction bases left unmatched: 4. This CDR3 reads CASRTGGAYQPQHF. The CDR3 nucleotides read TGTGCCAGCAGGACAGGGGGCGCCTATCAGCCCCAGCATTTT.

The chain is built from TRBV6-6 and TRBJ1-2; D gene ambiguous. There are 15 residues in the CDR3. Trimming shortened V by 0 bases and J by 0 bases, and 8 bases separated the two germline ends. Germline CDR1 and CDR2: MNHNY and SVGAGI (reference sequence). The CDR3 sequence is CASSYSPDSNYGYTF. DNA of the CDR3: TGTGCCAGCAGTTACTCGCCAGACTCTAACTATGGCTACACCTTC.